This T cell receptor (beta chain) was identified during a study of CD8 T cells in Susac syndrome. When the RNA was reverse transcribed, random hexamers were used with an input of about 0.5 to 1 ug. A single record per CDR3 protein comes from TCRdb applying MiXCR to the immunoSEQ multiplex PCR reads. Counted here are around 150,000 distinct CDR3 sequences, 95% occurring once; the ten biggest clones make up less than 0.085%. Germline V gene data show CDR1 as LGHDT and CDR2 as YNNKEL (reference sequence). V lost 0 bases to trimming and J lost 3 bases, with 23 bases between them. The CDR3 spans 19 residues. CD8+ and CD4+ T cells taken from blood had their TCR beta sequenced. FACS enriched CD8+ TEMRA cells, while bulk CD8+ and CD4+ were negatively isolated.

This rearrangement joins TRBV3-1 to TRBJ1-1; possibly TRBD1 for D (6 bases). This TCR came from a human donor with Susac syndrome. Sample: CD4+ T cells from PBMCs. The CDR3: CASSQERTVGRRVDTEAFF. In DNA form, the CDR3 reads TGTGCCAGCAGCCAAGAAAGGACAGTGGGGCGGAGGGTGGACACTGAAGCTTTCTTT. The entire variable domain, with the rest obtained from reference TRBV3-1 and TRBJ1-1, is as follows: DTAVSQTPKYLVTQMGNDKSIKCEQNLGHDTMYWYKQDSKKFLKIMFSYNNKELIINETVPNRFSPKSPDKAHLNLHINSLELGDSAVYFCASSQERTVGRRVDTEAFFGQGTRLTVV.